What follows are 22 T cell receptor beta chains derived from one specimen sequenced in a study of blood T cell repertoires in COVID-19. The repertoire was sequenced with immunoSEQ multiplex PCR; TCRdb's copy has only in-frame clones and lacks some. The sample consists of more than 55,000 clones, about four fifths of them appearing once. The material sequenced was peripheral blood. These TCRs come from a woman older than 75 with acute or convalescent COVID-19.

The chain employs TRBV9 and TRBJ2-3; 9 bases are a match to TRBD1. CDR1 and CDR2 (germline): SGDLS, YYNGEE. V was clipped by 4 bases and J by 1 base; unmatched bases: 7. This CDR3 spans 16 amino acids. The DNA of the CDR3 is TGTGCCAGCAGCCCAAGGACAGGGGACGGCACAGATACGCAGTATTTT. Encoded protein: CASSPRTGDGTDTQYF.

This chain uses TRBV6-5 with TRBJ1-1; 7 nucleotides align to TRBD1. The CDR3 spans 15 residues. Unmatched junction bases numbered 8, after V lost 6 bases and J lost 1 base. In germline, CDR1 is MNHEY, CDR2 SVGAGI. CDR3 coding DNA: TGTGCCAGCAGGAACCAACGGACAGGGAACACTGAAGCTTTCTTT. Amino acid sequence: CASRNQRTGNTEAFF.

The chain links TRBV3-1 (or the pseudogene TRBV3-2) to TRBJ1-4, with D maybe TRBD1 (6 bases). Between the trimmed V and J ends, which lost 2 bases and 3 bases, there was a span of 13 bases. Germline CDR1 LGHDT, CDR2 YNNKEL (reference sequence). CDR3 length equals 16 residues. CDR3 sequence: CASSQNSGVPNEKLFF. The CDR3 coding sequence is TGTGCCAGCAGCCAAAACTCAGGGGTACCTAATGAAAAACTGTTTTTT.

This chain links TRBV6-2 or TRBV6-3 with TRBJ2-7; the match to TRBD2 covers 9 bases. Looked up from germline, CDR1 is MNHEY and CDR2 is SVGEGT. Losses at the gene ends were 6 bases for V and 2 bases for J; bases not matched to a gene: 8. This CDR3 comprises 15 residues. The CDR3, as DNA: TGTGCCAGCAGCGCCGTCGGACTAGCGCCCTACGAGCAGTACTTC. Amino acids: CASSAVGLAPYEQYF.

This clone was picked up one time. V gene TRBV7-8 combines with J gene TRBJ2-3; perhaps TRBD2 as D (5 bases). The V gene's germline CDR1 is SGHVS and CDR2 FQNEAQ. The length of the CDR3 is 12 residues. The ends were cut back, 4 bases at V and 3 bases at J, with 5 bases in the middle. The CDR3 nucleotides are TGTGCCAGCAGCTCGGGGACAGATACGCAGTATTTT. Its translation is CASSSGTDTQYF.

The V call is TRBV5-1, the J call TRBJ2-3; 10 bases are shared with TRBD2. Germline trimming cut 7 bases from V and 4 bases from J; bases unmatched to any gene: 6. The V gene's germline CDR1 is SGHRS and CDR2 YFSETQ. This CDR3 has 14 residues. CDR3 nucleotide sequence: TGCGCCAGCCAGCCTAGCGGGGGTTCAGATACGCAGTATTTT. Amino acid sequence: CASQPSGGSDTQYF.

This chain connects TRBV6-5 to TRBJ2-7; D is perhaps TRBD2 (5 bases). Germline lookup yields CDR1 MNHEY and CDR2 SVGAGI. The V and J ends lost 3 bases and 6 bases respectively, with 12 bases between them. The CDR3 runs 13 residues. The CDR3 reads CASSYREVGEQYF. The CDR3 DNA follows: TGTGCCAGCAGTTATCGGGAAGTCGGCGAGCAGTACTTC.

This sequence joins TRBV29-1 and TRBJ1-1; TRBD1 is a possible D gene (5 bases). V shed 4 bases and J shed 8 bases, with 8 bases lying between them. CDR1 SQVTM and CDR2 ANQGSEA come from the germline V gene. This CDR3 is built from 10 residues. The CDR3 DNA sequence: TGCAGCGTTGGTTGGACAGAAGCTTTCTTT. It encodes CSVGWTEAFF.

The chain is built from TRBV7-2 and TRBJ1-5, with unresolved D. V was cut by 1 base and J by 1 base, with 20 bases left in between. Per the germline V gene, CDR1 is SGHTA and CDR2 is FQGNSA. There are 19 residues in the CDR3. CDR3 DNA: TGTGCCAGCAGCTTAGATTTATCGCTGGGAGGGTCGAGCAATCAGCCCCAGCATTTT. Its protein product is CASSLDLSLGGSSNQPQHF.

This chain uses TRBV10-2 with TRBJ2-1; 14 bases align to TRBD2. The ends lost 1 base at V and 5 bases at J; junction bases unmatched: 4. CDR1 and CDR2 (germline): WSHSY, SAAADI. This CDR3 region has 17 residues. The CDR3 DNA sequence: TGCGCCAGCAGTGAGTGGGGACTAGCGGGGGTTCACAATGAGCAGTTCTTC. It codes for CASSEWGLAGVHNEQFF.

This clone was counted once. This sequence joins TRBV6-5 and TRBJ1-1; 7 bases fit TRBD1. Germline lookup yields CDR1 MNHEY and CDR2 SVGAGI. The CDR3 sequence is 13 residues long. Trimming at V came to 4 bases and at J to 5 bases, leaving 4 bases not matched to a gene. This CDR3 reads CASSLTGETEAFF. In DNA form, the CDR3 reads TGTGCCAGCAGTTTAACAGGGGAAACTGAAGCTTTCTTT.

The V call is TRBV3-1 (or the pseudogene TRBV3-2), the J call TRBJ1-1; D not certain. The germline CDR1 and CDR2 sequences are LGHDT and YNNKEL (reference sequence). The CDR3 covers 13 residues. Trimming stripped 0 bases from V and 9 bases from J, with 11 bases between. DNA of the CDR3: TGTGCCAGCAGCCAAGAGTGGCGGGGAAAAGCTTTCTTT. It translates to CASSQEWRGKAFF.

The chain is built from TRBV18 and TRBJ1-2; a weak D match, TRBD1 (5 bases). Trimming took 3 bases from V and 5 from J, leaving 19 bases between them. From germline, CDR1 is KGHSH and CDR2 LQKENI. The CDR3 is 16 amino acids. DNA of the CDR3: TGTGCCAGCTCACCCACACGAGGCGGGGGAGATTATGGCTACACCTTC. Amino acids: CASSPTRGGGDYGYTF.

CDR3 sequence: CATEPGGAYNEQFF. The DNA for the CDR3 is TGTGCCACCGAACCGGGGGGGGCCTACAATGAGCAGTTCTTC. The V gene is TRBV27, the J gene TRBJ2-1, with 8 bases that match TRBD2. J gave up 2 bases and V 10 bases, and 7 bases lay outside the gene matches. Germline CDR1 MNHEY, CDR2 SMNVEV (reference sequence). The CDR3 consists of 14 residues.

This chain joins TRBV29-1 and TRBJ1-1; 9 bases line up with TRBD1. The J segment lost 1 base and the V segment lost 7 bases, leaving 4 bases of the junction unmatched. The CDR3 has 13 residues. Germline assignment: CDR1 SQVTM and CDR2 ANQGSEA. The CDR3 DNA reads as TGCAGCGGTGACAGGGGGTCGAACACTGAAGCTTTCTTT. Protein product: CSGDRGSNTEAFF. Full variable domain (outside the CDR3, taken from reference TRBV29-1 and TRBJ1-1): SAVISQKPSRDICQRGTSLTIQCQVDSQVTMMFWYRQQPGQSLTLIATANQGSEATYESGFVIDKFPISRPNLTFSTLTVSNMSPEDSSIYLCSGDRGSNTEAFFGQGTRLTVV.

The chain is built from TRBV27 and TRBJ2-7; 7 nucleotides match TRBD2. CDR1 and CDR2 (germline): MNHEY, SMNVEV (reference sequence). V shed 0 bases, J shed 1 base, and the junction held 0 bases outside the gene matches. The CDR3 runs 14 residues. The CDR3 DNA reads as TGTGCCAGCAGTTTATCAGCGGGGTCCTACGAGCAGTACTTC. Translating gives CASSLSAGSYEQYF.

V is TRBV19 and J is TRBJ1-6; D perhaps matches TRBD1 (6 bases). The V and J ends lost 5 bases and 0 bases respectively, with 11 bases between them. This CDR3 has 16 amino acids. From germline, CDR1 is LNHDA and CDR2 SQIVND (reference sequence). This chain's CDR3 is CASSPGQSSYNSPLHF. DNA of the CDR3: TGTGCCAGTAGTCCCGGACAGAGCTCCTATAATTCACCCCTCCACTTT.

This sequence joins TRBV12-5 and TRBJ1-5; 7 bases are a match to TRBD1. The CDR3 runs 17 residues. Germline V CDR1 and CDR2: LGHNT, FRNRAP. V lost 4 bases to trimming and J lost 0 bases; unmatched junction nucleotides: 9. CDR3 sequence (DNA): TGTGCTAGTGGTTCATTGACAGGGACGGATAGCAATCAGCCCCAGCATTTT. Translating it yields CASGSLTGTDSNQPQHF. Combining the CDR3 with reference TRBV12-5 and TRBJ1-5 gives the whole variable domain DARVTQTPRHKVTEMGQEVTMRCQPILGHNTVFWYRQTMMQGLELLAYFRNRAPLDDSGMPKDRFSAEMPDATLATLKIQPSEPRDSAVYFCASGSLTGTDSNQPQHFGDGTRLSIL.

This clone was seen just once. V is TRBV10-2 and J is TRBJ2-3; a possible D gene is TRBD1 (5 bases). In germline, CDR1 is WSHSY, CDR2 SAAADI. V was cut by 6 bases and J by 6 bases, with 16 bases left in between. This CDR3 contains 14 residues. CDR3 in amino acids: CASRDTDLTDTQYF. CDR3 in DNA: TGCGCCAGCAGGGACACCGATTTGACTGATACGCAGTATTTT.

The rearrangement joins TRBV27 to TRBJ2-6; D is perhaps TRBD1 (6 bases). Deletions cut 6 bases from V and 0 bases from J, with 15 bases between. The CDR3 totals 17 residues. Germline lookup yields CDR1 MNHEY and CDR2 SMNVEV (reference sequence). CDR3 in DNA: TGTGCCAGCAGCCGCCGGGACACCGACTCTGGGGCCAACGTCCTGACTTTC. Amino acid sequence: CASSRRDTDSGANVLTF. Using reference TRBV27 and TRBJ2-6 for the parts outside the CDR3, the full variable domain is EAQVTQNPRYLITVTGKKLTVTCSQNMNHEYMSWYRQDPGLGLRQIYYSMNVEVTDKGDVPEGYKVSRKEKRNFPLILESPSPNQTSLYFCASSRRDTDSGANVLTFGAGSRLTVL.

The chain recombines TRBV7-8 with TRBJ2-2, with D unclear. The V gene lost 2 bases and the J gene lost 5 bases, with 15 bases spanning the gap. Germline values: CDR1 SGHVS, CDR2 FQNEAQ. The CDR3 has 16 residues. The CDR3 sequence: CASSLRASLRTGELFF. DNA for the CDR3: TGTGCCAGCAGCTTAAGAGCGAGTCTTAGGACCGGGGAGCTGTTTTTT.

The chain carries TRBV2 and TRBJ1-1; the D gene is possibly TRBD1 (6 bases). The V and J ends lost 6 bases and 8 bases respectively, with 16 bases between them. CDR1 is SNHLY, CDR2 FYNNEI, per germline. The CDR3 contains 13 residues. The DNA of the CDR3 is TGTGCCAGCAGCCTAACAGGGATCTCCGAAGCTTTCTTT. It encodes CASSLTGISEAFF.